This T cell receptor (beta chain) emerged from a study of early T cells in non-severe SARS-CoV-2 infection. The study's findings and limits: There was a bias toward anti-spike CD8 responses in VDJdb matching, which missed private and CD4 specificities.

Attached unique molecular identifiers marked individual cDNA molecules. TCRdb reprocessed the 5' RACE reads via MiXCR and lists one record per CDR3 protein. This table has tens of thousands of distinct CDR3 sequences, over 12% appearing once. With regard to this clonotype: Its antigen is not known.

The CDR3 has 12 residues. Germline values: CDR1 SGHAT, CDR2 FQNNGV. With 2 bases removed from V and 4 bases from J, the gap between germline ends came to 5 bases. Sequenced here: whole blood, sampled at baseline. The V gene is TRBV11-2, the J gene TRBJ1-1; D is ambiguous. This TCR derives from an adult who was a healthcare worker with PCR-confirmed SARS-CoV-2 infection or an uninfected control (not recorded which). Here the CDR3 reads CASSLLGTEAFF. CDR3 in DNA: TGTGCCAGCAGCTTATTGGGCACTGAAGCTTTCTTT.